The present entry profiles one T cell receptor (beta chain) with its context. Its antigen is not known. Libraries were prepared by immunoSEQ multiplex PCR; TCRdb keeps only in-frame clonotypes and omits some of them. The data show about 320,000 clones, over 90% seen once. This sample is part of a study of brain T cells in children with intractable seizures. Study-level results: Absence of clones before surgery may stem from lower sequencing depth.

The time point here: blood from clinic visit 5 months post-surgery; TSC patient then seizure free. The sequenced cases were selected for having the highest brain T cell transcript signatures. V gave up 5 bases and J gave up 2 bases, with 11 bases separating them. The CDR3 contains 14 residues. Germline V gene lookup returns CDR1 MNHEY and CDR2 SMNVEV (reference sequence). This material consisted of peripheral blood, taken about 5 months after surgery. The chain is built from TRBV27 and TRBJ2-3, with no clear D. This TCR was sampled from a boy younger than two with tuberous sclerosis and intractable seizures. CDR3 in amino acids: CASSLRLSTDTQYF. The CDR3 DNA follows: TGTGCCAGCAGTCTCCGACTTTCCACAGATACGCAGTATTTT.